This is a list of T cell receptor beta chains from one sample in a study of blood T cells in healthy people across ages. TCRdb redid the calling of the 5' RACE reads with MiXCR, one entry per CDR3 protein. Counted here are around 990,000 distinct CDR3 sequences, about 23% occurring once; the ten biggest clones make up around 0.75%. These sequences were also reported in another study, on T cells of mothers and their children.

Specimen: blood. Receptors originate from a girl aged 2-10 years in good health. CDR3s include the opening cysteine and the closing phenylalanine or tryptophan. Each record gives: J gene, clone size, V gene, D gene, CDR3 DNA, CDR3 protein. The D gene is left open where the match is weak. Clone size is not always given. Where it is, it says once, few, many or a class for expanded clones.

J: TRBJ1-6
size: .
V: TRBV7-2
D: TRBD1
DNA: TGTGCCAGCAGCTTAGGTCAGGGGGCTTTCAATTCACCCCTCCACTTT
CDR3: CASSLGQGAFNSPLHF

J: TRBJ1-2
size: .
V: TRBV20-1
D: TRBD1
DNA: TGCAGTGCTAGAACAGGGGGCGGAAGTGGCTACACCTTC
CDR3: CSARTGGGSGYTF

J: TRBJ1-2
size: .
V: TRBV12-3/TRBV12-4
D: TRBD1
DNA: TGTGCCAGCAACAGGGGCTATGAGAGCACCTTC
CDR3: CASNRGYESTF

J: TRBJ1-6
size: .
V: TRBV28
D: .
DNA: TGTGCCAGCAGTTTGGTTTCCTATAATTCACCCCTCCACTTT
CDR3: CASSLVSYNSPLHF

J: TRBJ1-5
size: many
V: TRBV27
D: .
DNA: TGTGCCAGCAGTTTAGCTGATAGCAATCAGCCCCAGCATTTT
CDR3: CASSLADSNQPQHF

J: TRBJ2-3
size: few
V: TRBV10-3
D: .
DNA: TGTGCCATCAGTGTGTCCGGGAGCACAGATACGCAGTATTTT
CDR3: CAISVSGSTDTQYF

J: TRBJ1-6
size: .
V: TRBV7-9
D: TRBD1
DNA: TGTGCCAGCAGCTTAGCTCAGGGGGTCTCCTATAATTCACCCCTCCACTTT
CDR3: CASSLAQGVSYNSPLHF

J: TRBJ2-1
size: .
V: TRBV3-1
D: TRBD2
DNA: TGTGCCAGCAGTCCAATAACTTTAGCGGGAGGGAGAGGAGGGCAGTTCTTC
CDR3: CASSPITLAGGRGGQFF

J: TRBJ2-5
size: once
V: TRBV20-1
D: .
DNA: TGCAGTGCTAGAAACGCGGGGGCTATCGAGACCCAGTACTTC
CDR3: CSARNAGAIETQYF

J: TRBJ2-3
size: .
V: TRBV7-3
D: TRBD2
DNA: TGTGCCAGCAGCTTAAATCCCGGACTAGCGGGACTAGATACGCAGTATTTT
CDR3: CASSLNPGLAGLDTQYF

J: TRBJ2-2
size: .
V: TRBV6-6
D: .
DNA: TGTGCCAGCAGCAGAGGTAGTGGCGGGGAGCTGTTTTTT
CDR3: CASSRGSGGELFF

J: TRBJ2-5
size: .
V: TRBV7-2
D: TRBD2
DNA: TGTGCCAGCAGCTTAGGCGGGGGGGCCGTGGAGACCCAGTACTTC
CDR3: CASSLGGGAVETQYF

J: TRBJ2-3
size: .
V: TRBV9
D: .
DNA: TGTGCCAGCAGCGTTGACAGCCCAGCGGCCCCTAGCACAGATACGCAGTATTTT
CDR3: CASSVDSPAAPSTDTQYF

J: TRBJ2-1
size: few
V: TRBV28
D: TRBD2
DNA: TGTGCCAGCCTACCCTCAATGGGACAGGGTGGACTAGCGGGGGACAATGAGCAGTTCTTC
CDR3: CASLPSMGQGGLAGDNEQFF

J: TRBJ2-6
size: few
V: TRBV6-2/TRBV6-3
D: .
DNA: TGTGCCAGCAGTGCCCCAGCCGGGACCCGATCTGGGGCCAACGTCCTGACTTTC
CDR3: CASSAPAGTRSGANVLTF

J: TRBJ2-7
size: few
V: TRBV10-3
D: TRBD1
DNA: TGTGCCATCAGGGGCGGGACAGGGGATTCGGGCGAGCAGTACTTC
CDR3: CAIRGGTGDSGEQYF

J: TRBJ2-7
size: .
V: TRBV19
D: TRBD1
DNA: TGTGCCAGTAGTTCGTTGGGACAGGGCAGGACCAGCTACGAGCAGTACTTC
CDR3: CASSSLGQGRTSYEQYF

J: TRBJ2-2
size: .
V: TRBV27
D: TRBD2
DNA: TGTGCCAGCAGTTTATTTTTCGCGGGAGGGATGGCCGGGGAGCTGTTTTTT
CDR3: CASSLFFAGGMAGELFF

J: TRBJ2-2
size: .
V: TRBV7-2
D: TRBD2
DNA: TGTGCCAGCAGCTTAGTACCTAGCGGGAACACCGGGGAGCTGTTTTTT
CDR3: CASSLVPSGNTGELFF

J: TRBJ2-1
size: .
V: TRBV5-6
D: TRBD2
DNA: TGTGCCAGCAGCTTGGGGCGGGAGGGCATTCATGAGCAGTTCTTC
CDR3: CASSLGREGIHEQFF

J: TRBJ1-4
size: few
V: TRBV24-1
D: .
DNA: TGTGCCACCAGTGACCCGACCGGGGACCTAACTAATGAAAAACTGTTTTTT
CDR3: CATSDPTGDLTNEKLFF

J: TRBJ1-6
size: .
V: TRBV5-6
D: .
DNA: TGTGCCAGCAGCTTGCTGGGGGACACCAATTCACCCCTCCACTTT
CDR3: CASSLLGDTNSPLHF

J: TRBJ2-3
size: .
V: TRBV7-2
D: .
DNA: TGTGCCAGCAGCTTAGCCCCGGGGCCAGGGAGCACAGATACGCAGTATTTT
CDR3: CASSLAPGPGSTDTQYF